Listed below are T cell receptor beta chains from one sample, sequenced in a study of T cell responses to AZD1222 COVID-19 vaccine. The assay was immunoSEQ multiplex PCR, and TCRdb's table has in-frame clones only and misses some. The sample shows some 190,000 clones, roughly 94% of them seen only once. The sample was peripheral blood, taken 28 days after the second dose of the MenACWY control vaccine. Receptor source: an adult who received the MenACWY meningococcal vaccine as a control. CDR3s include the opening cysteine and the closing phenylalanine or tryptophan. The order of the fields is J gene, D gene, clone size, CDR3 length, V gene, CDR3 DNA, CDR3 protein. The D gene is left open where the match is weak. Expanded clones get a size class; other rows say once, few or many, or leave the size out.

J: TRBJ1-1; D: -; size: -; length: 14; V: TRBV11-2; DNA: TGTGCCAGCAGGCGGTTTTCCGGGAACACTGAAGCTTTCTTT; CDR3: CASRRFSGNTEAFF
J: TRBJ2-7; D: -; size: -; length: 12; V: TRBV29-1; DNA: TGCAGCGTTGAGTGGGGTTCCTACGAGCAGTACTTC; CDR3: CSVEWGSYEQYF
J: TRBJ2-7; D: TRBD2; size: -; length: 14; V: TRBV11-1; DNA: TGTGCCAGCGGGACTAGCGGGAGCTCCTACGAGCAGTACTTC; CDR3: CASGTSGSSYEQYF
J: TRBJ2-1; D: TRBD1; size: -; length: 15; V: TRBV7-3; DNA: TGTGCCAGCAGTTCCGGGACAGGGCCTTACAATGAGCAGTTCTTC; CDR3: CASSSGTGPYNEQFF
J: TRBJ2-2; D: -; size: -; length: 13; V: TRBV2; DNA: TGTGCCAGCAAGCCAGTTTTATCCGGGGAGCTGTTTTTT; CDR3: CASKPVLSGELFF
J: TRBJ2-1; D: -; size: -; length: 13; V: TRBV5-1; DNA: TGCGCCAGCAATTTGGGACGCCGGGGGGAGCAGTTCTTC; CDR3: CASNLGRRGEQFF
J: TRBJ2-2; D: TRBD2; size: -; length: 16; V: TRBV28; DNA: TGTGCCAGCAGTTTTAGCGGGAGGGGGGACACCGGGGAGCTGTTTTTT; CDR3: CASSFSGRGDTGELFF
J: TRBJ2-1; D: TRBD2; size: -; length: 13; V: TRBV7-7; DNA: TGTGCTAGCAGCCTAGCGGGGGGTAATGAGCAGTTCTTC; CDR3: CASSLAGGNEQFF
J: TRBJ2-7; D: -; size: -; length: 12; V: TRBV10-2; DNA: TGCGCCAGCAGGGCAGGGACCTACGAGCAGTACTTC; CDR3: CASRAGTYEQYF
J: TRBJ2-3; D: -; size: few; length: 17; V: TRBV3-1/TRBV3-2; DNA: TGTGCCAGCAGCCGCACCGCCGGGGTGGTGGGTACAGATACGCAGTATTTT; CDR3: CASSRTAGVVGTDTQYF
J: TRBJ1-2; D: -; size: few; length: 13; V: TRBV5-8; DNA: TGTGCCAGCAGCCCCGGGGGGCAGGATGGCTACACCTTC; CDR3: CASSPGGQDGYTF
J: TRBJ2-1; D: -; size: -; length: 16; V: TRBV24-1; DNA: TGTGCCACCAGTGACCTCCGCGGAAACTCCAACAATGAGCAGTTCTTC; CDR3: CATSDLRGNSNNEQFF
J: TRBJ2-7; D: TRBD1; size: -; length: 12; V: TRBV11-1; DNA: TGTGCCAGCAGCGGCGGGACAGGGGGCTTATACTTC; CDR3: CASSGGTGGLYF
J: TRBJ2-3; D: -; size: -; length: 15; V: TRBV5-1; DNA: TGCGCCAGCAGCACCCTACAGGGCACCACAGATACGCAGTATTTT; CDR3: CASSTLQGTTDTQYF
J: TRBJ2-7; D: TRBD2; size: -; length: 15; V: TRBV6-5; DNA: TGTGCCAGCAAACCCGGGACTAGCGGCACCTACGAGCAGTACTTC; CDR3: CASKPGTSGTYEQYF
J: TRBJ1-1; D: -; size: -; length: 12; V: TRBV7-9; DNA: TGTGCCAGCAGCTTCCAGAACACTGAAGCTTTCTTT; CDR3: CASSFQNTEAFF
J: TRBJ1-1; D: -; size: -; length: 16; V: TRBV27; DNA: TGTGCCAGCTCAAGGTGGAGGGGACGAATGAACACTGAAGCTTTCTTT; CDR3: CASSRWRGRMNTEAFF
J: TRBJ2-7; D: -; size: -; length: 16; V: TRBV28; DNA: TGTGCCAGCTACTCGCGCAGAGCTTCAAGTGGCTCCGAGCAGTACTTC; CDR3: CASYSRRASSGSEQYF
J: TRBJ1-4; D: TRBD1; size: -; length: 15; V: TRBV5-6; DNA: TGTGCCAGCAGCCTCCCGGGACAGGGGACTGAAAAACTGTTTTTT; CDR3: CASSLPGQGTEKLFF
J: TRBJ1-4; D: TRBD1; size: -; length: 16; V: TRBV7-9; DNA: TGTGCCAGCAGCTCCAACCCCGGGACAGGGGTTGAAAAACTGTTTTTT; CDR3: CASSSNPGTGVEKLFF
J: TRBJ2-7; D: TRBD2; size: once; length: 15; V: TRBV11-2; DNA: TGTGCCAGCAGTCCTCCGGGACTAGCGGTCTACGAGCAGTACTTC; CDR3: CASSPPGLAVYEQYF
J: TRBJ2-5; D: -; size: -; length: 11; V: TRBV5-1; DNA: TGCGCCAGCAGCTATGCAGAGACCCAGTACTTC; CDR3: CASSYAETQYF